This TCR beta chain was retrieved from a study of spatial heterogeneity in lung cancer. At the level of the study: Untreated early-stage non-small cell lung cancer patients, approximately 79 in total, were the donors. Follow-up PBMC specimens underwent sequencing when available; their median timing was roughly two years after resection. The mean occurrence of each unique TCR and UMI combination in raw reads exceeded 8.5.

As for this clonotype: A junction boundary mismatches the germline segment, possibly from a read error.

TCRdb ran MiXCR on the 5' RACE reads and lists one entry per CDR3 protein. Among around 45,000 distinct CDR3 sequences listed, approximately 24% were seen once. Germline loops: CDR1 SSHAT, CDR2 FNYEAQ (reference sequence). The CDR3 loop spans 14 amino acids. Time point denoted: blood at routine non-recurrence follow-up after resection. Whole RNA came from tumor, nontumor lung or frozen PBMC and was sequenced without being sorted. Sequencing was performed on PBMCs, taken at follow-up. The V gene is TRBV7-7, the J gene TRBJ2-7; D is unclear. The clonotype originates from a female donor with early-stage non-small cell lung cancer. CDR3 nucleotide sequence: TGTGCTAGCAGCCCCACCGGGCACTCCTACGAGCAGTACTTC. Translated, it gives CASSPTGHSYEQYF.